A selection of T cell receptor beta chains follows, all from one sample in a study of blood T cell repertoires in COVID-19. TCRdb's table, derived via immunoSEQ multiplex PCR, lists solely in-frame clones and lacks some. The table includes 320,000 or so clones, around nine tenths detected once. Sequencing was performed on PBMCs or T cells enriched from blood (not recorded which). These receptors came from a man aged 60 to 75 who had recovered from COVID-19. The CDR3 runs from the conserved cysteine through the conserved F or W. D genes are given only for firm matches.

TRBV27	TRBJ2-5	.	CASSLSRRGETQYF	TGTGCCAGCAGTTTATCGAGGAGGGGAGAGACCCAGTACTTC
TRBV6-1	TRBJ1-2	.	CASSEVGVLSYGYTF	TGTGCCAGCAGTGAAGTGGGCGTTCTGAGTTATGGCTACACCTTC
TRBV5-1	TRBJ1-2	.	CASSSDSTNYGYTF	TGCGCCAGCAGCTCGGACAGTACTAACTATGGCTACACCTTC
TRBV18	TRBJ1-4	TRBD1	CASSPQTGGENEKLFF	TGTGCCAGCTCACCTCAAACAGGGGGAGAGAATGAAAAACTGTTTTTT
TRBV28	TRBJ2-7	TRBD1	CASSLFKWTGESYEQYF	TGTGCCAGCAGTTTATTTAAGTGGACAGGGGAGTCCTACGAGCAGTACTTC
TRBV6-6	TRBJ2-5	TRBD2	CASSPRTSGWMQETQYF	TGTGCCAGCAGTCCAAGGACTAGCGGGTGGATGCAAGAGACCCAGTACTTC
TRBV10-3	TRBJ2-7	TRBD1	CAISGGTGVHEQYF	TGTGCCATCAGCGGCGGGACAGGGGTCCACGAGCAGTACTTC
TRBV24-1	TRBJ2-3	.	CATSDSAGRLRGTDTQYF	TGTGCCACCAGTGATTCGGCGGGACGATTGAGAGGCACAGATACGCAGTATTTT
TRBV6-2/TRBV6-3	TRBJ1-4	TRBD1	CASSYSPTGNEKLFF	TGTGCCAGCAGTTACTCTCCGACAGGGAATGAAAAACTGTTTTTT
TRBV18	TRBJ2-7	.	CASSPGVGYYEQYF	TGTGCCAGCTCACCTGGTGTCGGGTACTACGAGCAGTACTTC
TRBV29-1	TRBJ2-6	.	CSVENGPGTVSSGANVLTF	TGCAGCGTTGAAAATGGTCCCGGGACTGTTAGCTCTGGGGCCAACGTCCTGACTTTC
TRBV29-1	TRBJ2-1	.	CSVQSGRNSYNEQFF	TGCAGCGTTCAAAGTGGCAGGAATTCCTACAATGAGCAGTTCTTC
TRBV5-4	TRBJ1-2	TRBD1	CASSPGTALNYGYTF	TGTGCCAGCAGCCCTGGGACAGCCCTTAACTATGGCTACACCTTC
TRBV7-3	TRBJ2-2	.	CASSFAATNTGELFF	TGTGCCAGCAGCTTCGCGGCCACGAACACCGGGGAGCTGTTTTTT
TRBV12-3/TRBV12-4	TRBJ1-5	TRBD1	CASRTGGNQPQHF	TGTGCCAGCAGAACAGGGGGCAATCAGCCCCAGCATTTT
TRBV28	TRBJ2-7	.	CASSLLGQRDF	TGTGCCAGCAGTTTATTGGGGCAGCGGGACTTC
TRBV18	TRBJ2-1	.	CASSPLEGSYNEQFF	TGTGCCAGCTCACCTCTAGAGGGTTCCTACAATGAGCAGTTCTTC
TRBV28	TRBJ2-1	TRBD2	CASSLLWTSGIRDEQFF	TGTGCCAGCAGTTTATTATGGACTAGCGGGATTAGGGATGAGCAGTTCTTC